A single T cell receptor (beta chain) is shown here with its context. Antigen: not known. With 3 bases removed from V and 6 bases from J, the gap between germline ends came to 11 bases. CDR3 length: 13 residues. The germline CDR1 and CDR2 sequences are KGHSH and LQKENI. The PCR used 60 Vbeta and 13 Jbeta primers. The table came from immunoSEQ multiplex PCR; TCRdb's copy has only in-frame clones and leaves some out. The sample lists 150,000 to 200,000 clones, roughly 80% occurring once. The data belong to a study of cytomegalovirus exposure and HLA in healthy donors. General study findings and limits: Confirmation in vitro established that a few CMV-associated chains were specific for CMV antigens.

The receptor was isolated from a male donor in good health and CMV-seropositive. Sequences were obtained from PBMCs. This chain links TRBV18 with TRBJ1-2; D gene ambiguous. CDR3 sequence reads: CASSPNSEDGYTF. CDR3 coding DNA: TGTGCCAGCTCACCGAATTCGGAGGATGGCTACACCTTC. The complete variable domain, with remaining parts taken from reference TRBV18 and TRBJ1-2, reads NAGVMQNPRHLVRRRGQEARLRCSPMKGHSHVYWYRQLPEEGLKFMVYLQKENIIDESGMPKERFSAEFPKEGPSILRIQQVVRGDSAAYFCASSPNSEDGYTFGSGTRLTVV.